This entry is about one T cell receptor beta chain. This sample stems from a study of blood T cell repertoires in COVID-19. Across the whole study: The United States, Italy and Spain were the sources of the acute and convalescent COVID-19 samples.

V lost 10 bases to trimming and J lost 6 bases; unmatched junction nucleotides: 15. This CDR3 comprises 16 residues. As processed by the authors: Amplifying reference gene primers gave estimates of nucleated cell counts. Assay used: immunoSEQ multiplex PCR; TCRdb lists only in-frame clones, some missing. The DNA was the basis for D and trimming; V, J and clone size are from that table. The data show fewer than 200,000 clones, around four fifths seen once. The V gene is TRBV23-1, the J gene TRBJ2-1; 10 bases fit TRBD1. TRBV23-1 belongs to the ORF category, with a function that is uncertain. The receptor was isolated from a woman older than 75 with acute or convalescent COVID-19. What was sequenced was peripheral blood. The CDR3 region has the DNA TGCGCCACTAGCCTCCCCTGGGACAGGGGACGCAATGAGCAGTTCTTC. Translated, it gives CATSLPWDRGRNEQFF.